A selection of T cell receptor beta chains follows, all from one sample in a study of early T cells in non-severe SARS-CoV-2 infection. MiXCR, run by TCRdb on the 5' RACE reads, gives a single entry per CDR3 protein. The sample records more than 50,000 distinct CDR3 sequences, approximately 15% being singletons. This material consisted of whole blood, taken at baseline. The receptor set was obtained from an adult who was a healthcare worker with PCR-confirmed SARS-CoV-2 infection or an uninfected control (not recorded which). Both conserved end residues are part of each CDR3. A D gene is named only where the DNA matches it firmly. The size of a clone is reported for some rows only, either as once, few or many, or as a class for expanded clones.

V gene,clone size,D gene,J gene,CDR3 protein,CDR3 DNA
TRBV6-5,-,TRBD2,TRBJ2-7,CASSYSRRTSVSYEQYF,TGTGCCAGCAGTTACTCGCGGAGGACTAGCGTATCCTACGAGCAGTACTTC
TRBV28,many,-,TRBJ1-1,CASSLPPPGVGTEAFF,TGTGCCAGCAGTTTACCCCCCCCCGGGGTGGGCACTGAAGCTTTCTTT
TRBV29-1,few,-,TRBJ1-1,CSARSTEAFF,TGCAGCGCCAGGTCCACTGAAGCTTTCTTT
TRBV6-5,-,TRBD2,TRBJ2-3,CASSYSPLAGGRTDTQYF,TGTGCCAGCAGTTACTCACCTTTAGCGGGAGGGCGAACAGATACGCAGTATTTT
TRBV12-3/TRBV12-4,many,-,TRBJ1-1,CASSFRAEAFF,TGTGCCAGCAGTTTCCGGGCTGAAGCTTTCTTT
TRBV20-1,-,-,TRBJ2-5,CSAIGHQETQYF,TGCAGTGCTATAGGCCATCAAGAGACCCAGTACTTC
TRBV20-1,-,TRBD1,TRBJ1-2,CSALVPYRGDYGYTF,TGCAGTGCCCTCGTCCCTTACAGGGGCGACTATGGCTACACCTTC
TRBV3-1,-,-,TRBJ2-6,CASTSSGANVLTF,TGTGCCAGCACCTCTTCTGGGGCCAACGTCCTGACTTTC
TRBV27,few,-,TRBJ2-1,CASREGSFKYNEQFF,TGTGCCAGCAGAGAGGGATCCTTTAAGTACAATGAGCAGTTCTTC
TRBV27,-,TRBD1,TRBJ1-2,CASSTETGGLGYTF,TGTGCCAGCAGCACCGAGACAGGGGGCTTAGGCTACACCTTC
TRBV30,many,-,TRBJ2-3,CAWSGISTDTQYF,TGTGCCTGGAGTGGGATTAGCACAGATACGCAGTATTTT
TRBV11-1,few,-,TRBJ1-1,CASSPGEGTEAFF,TGTGCCAGCAGCCCGGGGGAGGGGACTGAAGCTTTCTTT
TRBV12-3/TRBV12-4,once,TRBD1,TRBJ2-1,CASSLRQGGEQFF,TGTGCCAGCAGTCTTCGACAGGGCGGTGAGCAGTTCTTC
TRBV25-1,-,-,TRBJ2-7,CAIGGPGSYEQYF,TGTGCCATCGGGGGGCCGGGATCCTACGAGCAGTACTTC
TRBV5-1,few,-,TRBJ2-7,CASSLEDEQYF,TGCGCCAGCAGCTTGGAGGACGAGCAGTACTTC
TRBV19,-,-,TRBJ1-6,CASSLTAWDAGNSPLHF,TGTGCCAGTAGTCTAACCGCGTGGGACGCGGGAAATTCACCCCTCCACTTT
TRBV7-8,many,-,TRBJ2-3,CASSPEGRGDTQYF,TGTGCCAGCAGCCCGGAGGGCCGTGGGGATACGCAGTATTTT
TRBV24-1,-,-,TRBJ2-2,CATSQVTGELFF,TGTGCCACCAGTCAGGTCACCGGGGAGCTGTTTTTT
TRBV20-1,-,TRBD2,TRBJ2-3,CSATSGGPGTDTQYF,TGCAGTGCTACTAGCGGGGGGCCTGGCACAGATACGCAGTATTTT
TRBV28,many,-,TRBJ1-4,CASSSPRGTNEKLFF,TGTGCCAGCAGTTCCCCACGGGGAACTAATGAAAAACTGTTTTTT
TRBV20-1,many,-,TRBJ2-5,CSAAGQMGETQYF,TGCAGTGCTGCGGGACAAATGGGGGAGACCCAGTACTTC
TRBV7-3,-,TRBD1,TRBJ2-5,CASSKGQGRETQYF,TGTGCCAGCAGTAAGGGACAGGGAAGGGAGACCCAGTACTTC
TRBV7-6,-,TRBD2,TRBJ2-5,CASSLGAGGETQYF,TGTGCCAGCAGCTTAGGTGCGGGAGGCGAAACCCAGTACTTC
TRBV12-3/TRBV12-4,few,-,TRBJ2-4,CASRAKNIQYF,TGTGCCAGCAGAGCCAAAAACATTCAGTACTTC